Presented here are 5 T cell receptor beta chains from one specimen sequenced in a study of shared clonotypes between healthy human individuals. Libraries were prepared by immunoSEQ multiplex PCR; TCRdb keeps only in-frame clonotypes and omits some of them. The sample holds fewer than 1.8 million clones; 98% are singletons and the top ten take about 0.35%. The sample consisted of naive CD4+ T cells sorted from blood. The subset is: CD45RA+ positively selected. All receptors derive from a man aged 25 to 45 in good health.

Regarding this clone: Other DNA sequences within the sample encode an identical CDR3. The gene calls are TRBV10-3 and TRBJ2-1, with TRBD2 matching 11 bases. Germline V gene data show CDR1 as ENHRY and CDR2 as SYGVKD. J gave up 6 bases and V 4 bases, and 5 bases lay outside the gene matches. The CDR3 has 15 residues. In DNA form, the CDR3 reads TGTGCCATCAGTGGGCTAGCGGGAGGTTCCAATGAGCAGTTCTTC. This translates into CAISGLAGGSNEQFF.

The J gene is TRBJ2-1, the V gene TRBV5-1; D might be TRBD2 (7 bases). Germline CDR1 and CDR2: SGHRS and YFSETQ. V lost 0 bases and J lost 8, with 15 bases in between. The CDR3 sequence is 15 residues long. The CDR3 is CASSLASGGAYEQFF. DNA of the CDR3: TGCGCCAGCAGCTTGGCCAGTGGGGGGGCCTATGAGCAGTTCTTC.

The chain is built from TRBV19 and TRBJ1-2, with D possibly TRBD1 on 5 matching bases. V lost 7 bases and J lost 4, with 19 bases in between. The CDR3 runs to 15 residues. Germline-derived CDR1 and CDR2 are LNHDA and SQIVND (reference sequence). CDR3 amino acids: CASNAGTPGGYGYTF. The CDR3 DNA is TGTGCCAGTAACGCCGGGACTCCGGGGGGCTATGGCTACACCTTC. Full variable domain (remainder filled in from reference TRBV19 and TRBJ1-2): DGGITQSPKYLFRKEGQNVTLSCEQNLNHDAMYWYRQDPGQGLRLIYYSQIVNDFQKGDIAEGYSVSREKKESFPLTVTSAQKNPTAFYLCASNAGTPGGYGYTFGSGTRLTVV.

The sample holds one count of this clone. Other DNA sequences in the sample encode the same CDR3. The chain recombines TRBV25-1 with TRBJ1-3; D is unresolved. Deletions cut 0 bases from V and 0 bases from J, with 6 bases between. The germline CDR1 and CDR2 sequences are MGHDK and SYGVNS. The CDR3 covers 15 residues. CDR3 sequence (DNA): TGTGCCAGCAGTGAATATGGGCTCTCTGGAAACACCATATATTTT. Protein sequence: CASSEYGLSGNTIYF.

The chain employs TRBV7-2 and TRBJ1-4; D is perhaps TRBD1 (6 bases). This CDR3 is built from 15 residues. Germline CDR1 is SGHTA and CDR2 is FQGNSA. The V gene lost 3 bases and the J gene lost 4 bases, with 12 bases spanning the gap. CDR3 residues: CASSLRAGDNEKLFF. In nucleotides, the CDR3 is TGTGCCAGCAGCTTGAGGGCAGGGGATAATGAAAAACTGTTTTTT. Together with reference TRBV7-2 and TRBJ1-4, the CDR3 gives the full variable domain: GAGVSQSPSNKVTEKGKDVELRCDPISGHTALYWYRQSLGQGLEFLIYFQGNSAPDKSGLPSDRFSAERTGGSVSTLTIQRTQQEDSAVYLCASSLRAGDNEKLFFGSGTQLSVL.